This TCR beta chain was obtained from a study of blood T cells in healthy people across ages. V was pared by 6 bases and J by 7 bases, with 16 bases between. The CDR3 consists of 13 residues. In germline, CDR1 is DFQATT, CDR2 SNEGSKA (reference sequence). Primers used in a second PCR of about 7 to 11 cycles were a sample-barcoded 5' primer and a J-beta primer mix. TCRdb fed the 5' RACE reads into MiXCR, producing one record per CDR3 protein. The data hold 800,000 to 950,000 distinct CDR3 sequences, with around 34% observed a single time. This clonotype occurred a few times. This clonotype was obtained from a man between 18 and 29 years old in good health. The chain uses TRBV20-1 and TRBJ1-5; D gene uncertain. What was sequenced was blood. The CDR3 reads CSAKKGVKQPQHF. The CDR3 coding sequence is TGCAGTGCGAAGAAGGGAGTAAAGCAGCCCCAGCATTTT.